The source of this TCR beta chain is a study of blood T cell repertoires in COVID-19. CDR3 length: 14 amino acids. Germline V gene data show CDR1 as LGHDT and CDR2 as YNNKEL (reference sequence). With 7 bases removed from V and 9 bases from J, the gap between germline ends came to 16 bases. Sequencing was performed with immunoSEQ multiplex PCR; in TCRdb, only in-frame clones are kept and a portion is missing. The sample yields about 260,000 clones, around nine tenths seen once. The clonotype comes from a middle-aged man who had recovered from COVID-19. Sequencing was performed on peripheral blood. This chain links TRBV3-1 (or the pseudogene TRBV3-2) with TRBJ1-6; D not certain. The CDR3, as DNA: TGTGCCAGCACGAAGTACCGTGGGCGTTCACCCCTCCACTTT. Its translation: CASTKYRGRSPLHF.